This is a list of T cell receptor beta chains from one sample in a study of regulatory T cells in long-lasting Graves disease. TCRdb called the multiplex PCR reads again in MiXCR, with one record for every CDR3 protein. This sample has 540,000 or so distinct CDR3 sequences; about 14% occur once, and the top ten carry about 9.1%. These data also formed part of another study, on T cells in Graves' hyperthyroidism and ophthalmopathy.

The starting material was peripheral blood mononuclear cells (PBMCs), obtained at new diagnosis, from a patient treated with antithyroid drugs. These receptors originate from a man aged 30 to 39 with Graves disease. Each CDR3 is given with its conserved first and last residue. Fields, in order: clone size, J gene, D gene, V gene, CDR3 DNA, CDR3 protein. A D gene is named only where the DNA matches it firmly. Expanded clones get a size class; other rows say once, few or many, or leave the size out.

abundance: many; j_gene: TRBJ1-1; d_gene: .; v_gene: TRBV13; CDR3nt: TGTGCCAGCAGGAACCGGGACACGAACACTGAAGCTTTCTTT; CDR3aa: CASRNRDTNTEAFF
abundance: few; j_gene: TRBJ2-1; d_gene: .; v_gene: TRBV14; CDR3nt: TGTGCCAGCAGCCCCCCGTCGGGGTATGAGCAGTTCTTC; CDR3aa: CASSPPSGYEQFF
abundance: many; j_gene: TRBJ2-3; d_gene: .; v_gene: TRBV11-2; CDR3nt: TGTGCCAGCAGCTTAGACGGTGATACGCAGTATTTT; CDR3aa: CASSLDGDTQYF
abundance: few; j_gene: TRBJ2-3; d_gene: TRBD1; v_gene: TRBV27; CDR3nt: TGTGCCAGCTCGTACAGGGGCAACACAGATACGCAGTATTTT; CDR3aa: CASSYRGNTDTQYF
abundance: .; j_gene: TRBJ2-3; d_gene: TRBD2; v_gene: TRBV2; CDR3nt: TGTGCCAGCAGGGACGAGGGAGCGGGAGGCACAGATATGCAGTATTTT; CDR3aa: CASRDEGAGGTDMQYF
abundance: .; j_gene: TRBJ1-1; d_gene: TRBD1; v_gene: TRBV20-1; CDR3nt: TGCAGTGCAAGACCGACGGGACAGGGGGCCACTGAAGCTTTCTTT; CDR3aa: CSARPTGQGATEAFF
abundance: many; j_gene: TRBJ1-2; d_gene: .; v_gene: TRBV28; CDR3nt: TGTGCCAGCAGTCCCGCGGGGGATGGCTACACCTTC; CDR3aa: CASSPAGDGYTF
abundance: many; j_gene: TRBJ2-7; d_gene: TRBD1; v_gene: TRBV12-3/TRBV12-4; CDR3nt: TGTGCCAGCAGGGCCGTCGGACAGGGTCGCGAGCAGTACTTC; CDR3aa: CASRAVGQGREQYF
abundance: once; j_gene: TRBJ2-5; d_gene: TRBD2; v_gene: TRBV11-2; CDR3nt: TGTGCCAGCAGCTTAGGGCCTAGCGGGAGAGGAGAGACCCAGTACTTC; CDR3aa: CASSLGPSGRGETQYF
abundance: .; j_gene: TRBJ2-3; d_gene: .; v_gene: TRBV11-3; CDR3nt: TGTGCCAGCAGCACCTCCGCTCGGACCACCACGGGACCCCAGTATTTT; CDR3aa: CASSTSARTTTGPQYF
abundance: many; j_gene: TRBJ1-1; d_gene: .; v_gene: TRBV6-1; CDR3nt: TGTGCCAGCAGTGAGGTGTACACTGAAGCTTTCTTT; CDR3aa: CASSEVYTEAFF
abundance: many; j_gene: TRBJ2-4; d_gene: TRBD1; v_gene: TRBV29-1; CDR3nt: TGCAGCGTTGGGGACAGGGTTACCAAAAACATTCAGTACTTC; CDR3aa: CSVGDRVTKNIQYF
abundance: many; j_gene: TRBJ2-1; d_gene: .; v_gene: TRBV2; CDR3nt: TGTGCCAGCAGATCCGAAGTTCTTGCCTACAATGAGCAGTTCTTC; CDR3aa: CASRSEVLAYNEQFF
abundance: many; j_gene: TRBJ2-1; d_gene: .; v_gene: TRBV2; CDR3nt: TGTGCCAGCATACCCCGAAATGAGCAGTTCTTC; CDR3aa: CASIPRNEQFF
abundance: many; j_gene: TRBJ2-1; d_gene: .; v_gene: TRBV7-9; CDR3nt: TGTGCCAGCAGTCCAGGCGGCTCCTACAATGAGCAGTTCTTC; CDR3aa: CASSPGGSYNEQFF
abundance: many; j_gene: TRBJ2-7; d_gene: .; v_gene: TRBV28; CDR3nt: TGTGCCAGCTTACCCCATGGACTTGCGTCGGGCGAGCAGTACTTC; CDR3aa: CASLPHGLASGEQYF
abundance: few; j_gene: TRBJ1-2; d_gene: TRBD1; v_gene: TRBV25-1; CDR3nt: TGTGCCACCGGACAGGGAAATGCTAACTATGGCTACACCTTC; CDR3aa: CATGQGNANYGYTF
abundance: many; j_gene: TRBJ2-1; d_gene: TRBD1; v_gene: TRBV29-1; CDR3nt: TGCAGCGTTTCCGAGGGGGCGGGTGAGCAGTTCTTC; CDR3aa: CSVSEGAGEQFF
abundance: many; j_gene: TRBJ1-5; d_gene: TRBD1; v_gene: TRBV9; CDR3nt: TGTGCCAGCAGCGCCGAGGGGGCGAGCAATCAGCCCCAGCATTTT; CDR3aa: CASSAEGASNQPQHF
abundance: many; j_gene: TRBJ1-1; d_gene: .; v_gene: TRBV10-2; CDR3nt: TGCGCCAGCAGTGAGGGCAAGGGCACTGAAGCTTTCTTT; CDR3aa: CASSEGKGTEAFF
abundance: .; j_gene: TRBJ2-5; d_gene: .; v_gene: TRBV20-1; CDR3nt: TGCAGTGCTGCCGGGGACCAGGGTAGGGCCGTATTCAGGGAGACCCAGTACTTC; CDR3aa: CSAAGDQGRAVFRETQYF
abundance: many; j_gene: TRBJ2-7; d_gene: .; v_gene: TRBV6-2/TRBV6-3; CDR3nt: TGTGCCAGCAGTTACACTCGTTACGAGCAGTACTTC; CDR3aa: CASSYTRYEQYF
abundance: many; j_gene: TRBJ1-5; d_gene: .; v_gene: TRBV27; CDR3nt: TGTGCCAGCAGTTTATCGAGGACAGACCGGAATCAGCCCCAGCATTTT; CDR3aa: CASSLSRTDRNQPQHF